Detailed here is one TCR beta chain. The source of the sample is a study of blood T cell repertoires in COVID-19. Authors' processing steps: Amplified reference gene primers provided the basis for estimating nucleated cell counts. Sequenced by immunoSEQ multiplex PCR; TCRdb stores in-frame clones only, minus some. That table gives V, J and clone size, and the DNA gave D and trimming. The table includes a few hundred thousand clones, around 90% detected once. The clonotype comes from a man between 70 and 80 years old with acute or convalescent COVID-19. Sequencing used peripheral blood.

The CDR3 sequence is CASSQGGWAGGAYEQYF. The CDR3 region has the DNA TGTGCCAGCAGCCAGGGGGGCTGGGCGGGAGGCGCCTACGAGCAGTACTTC. The chain employs TRBV3-1 (or the pseudogene TRBV3-2) and TRBJ2-7, with 8 bases that match TRBD2. The CDR3 loop spans 17 amino acids. Germline values: CDR1 LGHDT, CDR2 YNNKEL (reference sequence). The junction had 12 bases not matched to a gene; V was cut back by 3 bases and J by 2 bases.